A single sample is the source of the 8 T cell receptor beta chains below, sequenced in a study of cytomegalovirus exposure and HLA in healthy donors. It was with 60 Vbeta and 13 Jbeta primers that the PCR ran. TCRdb's copy holds only in-frame clones and misses some; the assay was immunoSEQ multiplex PCR. The table gives about 130,000 clones; the top ten clones make up 2.5% to 3% of it. Sample: PBMCs. Every receptor here comes from a man aged 30 to 45 in good health and CMV-seronegative.

The chain joins TRBV18 to TRBJ2-7; no clear D gene. The CDR3 has 15 residues. CDR1 is KGHSH, CDR2 LQKENI, per germline. The germline V and J ends were trimmed by 4 bases and 2 bases, with 15 bases remaining between them. The CDR3 here is CASSQAAAETYEQYF. The CDR3 DNA is TGTGCCAGCTCACAGGCGGCCGCGGAGACCTACGAGCAGTACTTC.

The V call is TRBV5-6, the J call TRBJ2-1, with 7 bases aligning to TRBD2. CDR3 length: 14 residues. Trimming removed 4 bases from V and 3 bases from J; junction bases left unmatched: 4. Germline V gene lookup returns CDR1 SGHDT and CDR2 YYEEEE. CDR3 bases: TGTGCCAGCAGCCCGGCTAGCGGCTACAATGAGCAGTTCTTC. It yields the protein CASSPASGYNEQFF.

The chain carries TRBV28 and TRBJ1-4, with a tentative D call TRBD1 (5 bases). Germline-derived CDR1 and CDR2 are MDHEN and SYDVKM. The V gene lost 7 bases and the J gene lost 7 bases, with 16 bases spanning the gap. The CDR3 is 14 residues long. The CDR3 loop is CASNLGGEVEKLFF. In nucleotides, the CDR3 is TGTGCCAGCAACCTCGGAGGGGAGGTTGAAAAACTGTTTTTT.

V and J are TRBV7-2 and TRBJ1-1; 8 bases line up with TRBD1. The ends lost 6 bases at V and 4 bases at J; junction bases unmatched: 7. This CDR3 has 14 amino acids. Germline V gives CDR1 SGHTA, CDR2 FQGNSA. Written as DNA, the CDR3 is TGTGCCAGCAGATATAACAGGGGGATCACTGAAGCTTTCTTT. Protein: CASRYNRGITEAFF.

This sequence joins TRBV7-3 and TRBJ2-2; maybe TRBD2 (5 bases). Germline assignment: CDR1 SGHTA and CDR2 FQGTGA. CDR3 length: 16 residues. V dropped 5 bases and J dropped 3 bases, with 16 bases sitting between them. This chain's CDR3 is CASSLLGRADTGELFF. CDR3 DNA sequence: TGTGCCAGCAGCCTACTAGGGCGGGCAGACACCGGGGAGCTGTTTTTT.

J is TRBJ2-3 and V is TRBV11-2; 7 nucleotides align to TRBD2. V lost 5 bases, J lost 3 bases, and 11 bases stayed unmatched. The CDR3 totals 16 residues. Germline V CDR1 and CDR2: SGHAT, FQNNGV. CDR3 residues: CASSLPRRGWTDTQYF. The DNA for the CDR3 is TGTGCCAGCAGCCTACCTCGGCGGGGGTGGACAGATACGCAGTATTTT. Together with reference TRBV11-2 and TRBJ2-3, the CDR3 gives the full variable domain: EAGVAQSPRYKIIEKRQSVAFWCNPISGHATLYWYQQILGQGPKLLIQFQNNGVVDDSQLPKDRFSAERLKGVDSTLKIQPAKLEDSAVYLCASSLPRRGWTDTQYFGPGTRLTVL.

The rearrangement uses TRBV6-4 and TRBJ2-3, with 8 bases that match TRBD1. This CDR3 is 15 amino acids long. From germline, CDR1 is MRHNA and CDR2 SNTAGT. With V trimmed by 2 bases and J by 1 base, 2 bases remained unmatched. The chain's CDR3 is CASSDGGQGTDTQYF. The CDR3 coding sequence is TGTGCCAGCAGTGACGGGGGACAGGGCACAGATACGCAGTATTTT.

The gene calls are TRBV9 and TRBJ1-6, with TRBD1 matching over 10 bases. CDR3 length: 15 residues. The ends lost 4 bases at V and 7 bases at J; junction bases unmatched: 5. Germline CDR1 reads SGDLS; CDR2 reads YYNGEE. CDR3 DNA: TGTGCCAGCAGCTACGGGACAGGGGTGAATTCACCCCTCCACTTT. Translated: CASSYGTGVNSPLHF. Based on the CDR3 plus reference TRBV9 and TRBJ1-6, the full variable domain is DSGVTQTPKHLITATGQRVTLRCSPRSGDLSVYWYQQSLDQGLQFLIQYYNGEERAKGNILERFSAQQFPDLHSELNLSSLELGDSALYFCASSYGTGVNSPLHFGNGTRLTVT.